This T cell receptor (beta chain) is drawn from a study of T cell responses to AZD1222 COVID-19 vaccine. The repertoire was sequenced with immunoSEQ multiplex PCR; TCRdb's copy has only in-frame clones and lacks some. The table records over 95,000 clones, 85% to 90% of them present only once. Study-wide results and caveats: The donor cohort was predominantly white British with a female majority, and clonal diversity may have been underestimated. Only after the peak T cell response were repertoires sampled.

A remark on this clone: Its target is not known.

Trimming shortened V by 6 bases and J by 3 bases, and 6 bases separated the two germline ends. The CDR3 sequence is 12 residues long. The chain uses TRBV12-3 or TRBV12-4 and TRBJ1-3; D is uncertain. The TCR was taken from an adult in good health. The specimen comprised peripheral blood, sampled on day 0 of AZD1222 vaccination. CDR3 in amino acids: CASSSIGNTIYF. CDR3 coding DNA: TGTGCCAGCAGCTCGATTGGAAACACCATATATTTT.